Detailed here is one TCR beta chain. Individual cDNA molecules were tagged with unique molecular identifiers, the study reported. TCRdb fed the 5' RACE reads into MiXCR, producing one record per CDR3 protein. This sample yields tens of thousands of distinct CDR3 sequences, of which roughly an eighth are seen a single time; more than 6.5% belongs to the top ten. The source of the sample is a study of early T cells in non-severe SARS-CoV-2 infection. Study information: The input, bulk RNA from unsorted whole blood, was sequenced, and chains were unpaired.

Germline-derived CDR1 and CDR2 are SGDLS and YYNGEE. This CDR3 comprises 17 residues. The junction had 10 bases not matched to a gene; V was cut back by 4 bases and J by 1 base. The source material was whole blood. The chain carries TRBV9 and TRBJ2-1; 8 bases align to TRBD2. The source is an adult who was a healthcare worker with PCR-confirmed SARS-CoV-2 infection or an uninfected control (not recorded which). CDR3 bases: TGTGCCAGCAGCCCGCGGAGCGGGAGTGGTTCCTACAATGAGCAGTTCTTC. It yields the protein CASSPRSGSGSYNEQFF.